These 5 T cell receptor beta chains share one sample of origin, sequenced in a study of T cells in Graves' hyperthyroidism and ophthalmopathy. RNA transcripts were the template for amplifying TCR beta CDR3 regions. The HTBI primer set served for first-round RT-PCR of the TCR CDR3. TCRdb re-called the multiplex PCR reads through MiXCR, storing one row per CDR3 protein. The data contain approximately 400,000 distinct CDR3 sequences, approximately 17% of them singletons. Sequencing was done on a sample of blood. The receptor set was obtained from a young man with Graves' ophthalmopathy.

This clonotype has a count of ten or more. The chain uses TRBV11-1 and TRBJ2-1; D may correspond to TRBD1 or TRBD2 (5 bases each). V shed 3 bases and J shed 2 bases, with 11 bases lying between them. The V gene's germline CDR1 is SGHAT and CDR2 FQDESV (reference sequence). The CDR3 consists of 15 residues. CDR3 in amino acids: CASSLGTETYNEQFF. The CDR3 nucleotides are TGTGCCAGCAGCTTGGGGACGGAAACCTACAATGAGCAGTTCTTC. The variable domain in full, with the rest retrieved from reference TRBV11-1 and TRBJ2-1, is EAEVAQSPRYKITEKSQAVAFWCDPISGHATLYWYRQILGQGPELLVQFQDESVVDDSQLPKDRFSAERLKGVDSTLKIQPAELGDSAMYLCASSLGTETYNEQFFGPGTRLTVL.

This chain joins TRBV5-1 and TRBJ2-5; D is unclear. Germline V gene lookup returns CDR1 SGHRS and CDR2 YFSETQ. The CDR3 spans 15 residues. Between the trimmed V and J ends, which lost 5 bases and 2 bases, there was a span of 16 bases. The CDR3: CASSPRVTAQETQYF. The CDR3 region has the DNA TGCGCCAGCAGTCCACGGGTCACAGCTCAAGAGACCCAGTACTTC.

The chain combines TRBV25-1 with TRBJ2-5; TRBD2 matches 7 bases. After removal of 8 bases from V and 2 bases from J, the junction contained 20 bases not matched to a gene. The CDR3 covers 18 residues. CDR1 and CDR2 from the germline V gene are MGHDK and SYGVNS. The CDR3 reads CASRPTGGSLTGQETQYF. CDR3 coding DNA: TGTGCCAGCCGCCCCACGGGCGGGAGTTTAACTGGTCAAGAGACCCAGTACTTC.

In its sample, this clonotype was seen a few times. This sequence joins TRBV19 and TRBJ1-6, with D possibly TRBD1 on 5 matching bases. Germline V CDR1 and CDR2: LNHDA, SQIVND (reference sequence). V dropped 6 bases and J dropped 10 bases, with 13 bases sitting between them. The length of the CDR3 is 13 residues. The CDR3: CASRSGSGSPLHF. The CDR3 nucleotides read TGTGCCAGTAGGTCAGGGTCGGGGTCACCCCTCCACTTT.

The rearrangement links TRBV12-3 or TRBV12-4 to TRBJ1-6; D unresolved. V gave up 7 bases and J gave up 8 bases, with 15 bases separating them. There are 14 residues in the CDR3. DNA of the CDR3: TGTGCCAGCACCAATAGCCCCTGGGATTCACCCCTCCACTTT. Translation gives CASTNSPWDSPLHF.